Each of the 6 T cell receptor beta chains below was sequenced from the same sample in a study of molecular identifiers for immune sequencing clone quantification. TCRdb re-analysed the PCR reads in MiXCR, keeping a single row per CDR3 protein. The sample contains under 350,000 distinct CDR3 sequences, under 25% of which appear only once. Source material: naive CD8+ T cells from blood, with Jurkat cell RNA spiked in. Subset reported: FACS-sorted CD8+CD4-CCR7+CD45RA+ naive T cells. These receptors came from a human donor in good health. Some libraries in this study had Jurkat cell RNA spiked in.

This clonotype was detected many times. CDR3: CSAKGVYSGSEQYF. The CDR3 DNA reads TGCAGTGCCAAGGGCGTCTATTCGGGATCCGAGCAGTACTTC. The chain has TRBV20-1 and TRBJ2-7; D possibly corresponds to TRBD2 (5 bases). The germline V gene encodes CDR1 DFQATT and CDR2 SNEGSKA (reference sequence). V lost 6 bases, J lost 6 bases, and 21 bases lay in between. CDR3 length equals 14 residues.

This clonotype has a count of ten or more. This rearrangement joins TRBV28 to TRBJ2-5, with D unclear. Trimming took off 1 base at V and 5 bases at J, with 11 bases between the two ends. Germline V gene data show CDR1 as MDHEN and CDR2 as SYDVKM. The CDR3 totals 14 residues. The CDR3 DNA sequence: TGTGCCAGCAGTTTATTGGCTGTCCCGGAGACCCAGTACTTC. It encodes CASSLLAVPETQYF.

The sample holds many counts of this clonotype. V usage is TRBV6-2 or TRBV6-3 and J usage is TRBJ1-5; D is ambiguous. The CDR3 consists of 19 residues. V lost 0 bases to trimming and J lost 0 bases, with 18 bases between them. CDR1 MNHEY and CDR2 SVGEGT come from the germline V gene. Here the CDR3 reads CASSYSGFGVGFSNQPQHF. CDR3 nucleotide sequence: TGTGCCAGCAGTTACTCTGGGTTCGGAGTGGGATTTAGCAATCAGCCCCAGCATTTT.

This clonotype was counted many times. This chain connects TRBV7-9 to TRBJ2-5; TRBD1 agrees at 8 bases. Germline V gene sequence: CDR1 SEHNR, CDR2 FQNEAQ (reference sequence). CDR3 length equals 16 residues. Germline trimming cut 3 bases from V and 0 bases from J; bases unmatched to any gene: 6. The DNA of the CDR3 is TGTGCCAGCAGCTTTCCGGCGGGACAGGACCAAGAGACCCAGTACTTC. It translates to CASSFPAGQDQETQYF.

This clonotype was seen many times. The J gene is TRBJ2-1, the V gene TRBV4-3, with D possibly TRBD1 on 6 matching bases. The V and J ends lost 3 bases and 1 base respectively, with 10 bases between them. Germline assignment: CDR1 LGHNA and CDR2 YSLEER. This CDR3 spans 15 amino acids. The CDR3 reads CASSHDRLSYNEQFF. The CDR3 DNA follows: TGCGCCAGCAGCCATGACAGGTTATCCTACAATGAGCAGTTCTTC.

This chain uses TRBV3-1 with TRBJ2-7; the D call may be TRBD1 or TRBD2 (5 bases each). Trimming shortened V by 4 bases and J by 6 bases, and 13 bases separated the two germline ends. Per the germline V gene, CDR1 is LGHDT and CDR2 is YNNKEL (reference sequence). This CDR3 is 13 amino acids long. This chain's CDR3 is CASSPRRGAEQYF. The CDR3 nucleotides read TGTGCCAGCAGCCCCCGGAGAGGGGCCGAGCAGTACTTC.